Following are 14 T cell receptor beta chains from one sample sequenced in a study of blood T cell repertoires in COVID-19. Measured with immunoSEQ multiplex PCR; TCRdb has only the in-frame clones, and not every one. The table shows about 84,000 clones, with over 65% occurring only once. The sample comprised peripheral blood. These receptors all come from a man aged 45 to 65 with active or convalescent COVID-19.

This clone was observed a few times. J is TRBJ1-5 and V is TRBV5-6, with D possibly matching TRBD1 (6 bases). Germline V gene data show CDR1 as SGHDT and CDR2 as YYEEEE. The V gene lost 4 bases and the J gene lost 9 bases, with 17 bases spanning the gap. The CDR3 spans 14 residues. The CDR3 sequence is CASSHQDSPRPQHF. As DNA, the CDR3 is TGTGCCAGCAGCCATCAGGACAGTCCTCGGCCCCAGCATTTT.

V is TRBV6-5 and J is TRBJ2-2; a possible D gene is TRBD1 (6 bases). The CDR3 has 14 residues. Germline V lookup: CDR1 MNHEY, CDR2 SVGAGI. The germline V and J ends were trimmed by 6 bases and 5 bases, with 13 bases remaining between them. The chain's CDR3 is CASRPGQYTGELFF. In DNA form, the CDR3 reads TGTGCCAGCAGGCCTGGACAGTATACCGGGGAGCTGTTTTTT.

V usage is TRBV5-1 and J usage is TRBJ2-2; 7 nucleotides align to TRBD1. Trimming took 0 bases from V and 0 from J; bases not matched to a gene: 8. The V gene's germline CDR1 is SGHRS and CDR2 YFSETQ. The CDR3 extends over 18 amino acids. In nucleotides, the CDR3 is TGCGCCAGCAGCTTGGTGAGAGGGGGCCTTCCGAACACCGGGGAGCTGTTTTTT. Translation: CASSLVRGGLPNTGELFF.

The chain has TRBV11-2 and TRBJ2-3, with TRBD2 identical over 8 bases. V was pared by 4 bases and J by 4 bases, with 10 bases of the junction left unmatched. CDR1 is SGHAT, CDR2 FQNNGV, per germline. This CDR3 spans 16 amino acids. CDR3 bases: TGTGCCAGCAGCTCGGGGGGGTCCAACAGCGCAGATACGCAGTATTTT. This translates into CASSSGGSNSADTQYF.

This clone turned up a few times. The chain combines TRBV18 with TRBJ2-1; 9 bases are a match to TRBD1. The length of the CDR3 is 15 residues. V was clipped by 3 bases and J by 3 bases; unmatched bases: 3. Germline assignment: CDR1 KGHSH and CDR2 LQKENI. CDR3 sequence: CASSPPGQGYNEQFF. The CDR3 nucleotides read TGTGCCAGCTCACCTCCGGGACAGGGCTACAATGAGCAGTTCTTC.

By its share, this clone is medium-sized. Here the CDR3 DNA reads TGTGCCAGCAGTGATGTAGGCGGAGTCGTAAACTATGGCTACACCTTC. This encodes CASSDVGGVVNYGYTF. The chain couples TRBV6-2 or TRBV6-3 to TRBJ1-2; no reliable D call. Per germline, CDR1 MNHEY and CDR2 SVGEGT. CDR3 length: 16 amino acids. Trimming shortened V by 5 bases and J by 2 bases, and 18 bases separated the two germline ends.

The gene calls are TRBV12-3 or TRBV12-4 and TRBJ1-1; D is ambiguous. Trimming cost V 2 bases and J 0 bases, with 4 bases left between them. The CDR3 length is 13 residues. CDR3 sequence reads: CASSLNLNTEAFF. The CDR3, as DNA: TGTGCCAGCAGTTTAAACTTGAACACTGAAGCTTTCTTT.

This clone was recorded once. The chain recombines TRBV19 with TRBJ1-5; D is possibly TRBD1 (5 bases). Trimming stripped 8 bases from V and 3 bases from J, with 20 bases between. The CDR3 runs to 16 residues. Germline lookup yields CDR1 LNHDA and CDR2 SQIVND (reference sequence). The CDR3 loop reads CASSPLDSTLNQPQHF. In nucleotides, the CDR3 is TGTGCCAGTTCGCCTCTTGACAGTACCCTCAATCAGCCCCAGCATTTT.

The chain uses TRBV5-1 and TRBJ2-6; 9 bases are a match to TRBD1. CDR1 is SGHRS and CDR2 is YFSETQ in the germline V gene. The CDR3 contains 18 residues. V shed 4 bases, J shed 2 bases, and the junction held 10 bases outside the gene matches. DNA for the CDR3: TGCGCCAGCAGCAAGGGGGGGACAGGGATCCCTGGGGCCAACGTCCTGACTTTC. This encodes CASSKGGTGIPGANVLTF.

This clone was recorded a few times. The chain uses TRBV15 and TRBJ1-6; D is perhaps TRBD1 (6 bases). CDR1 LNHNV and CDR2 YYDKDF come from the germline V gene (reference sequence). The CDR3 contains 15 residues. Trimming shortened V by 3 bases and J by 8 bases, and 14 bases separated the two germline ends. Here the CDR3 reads CATSSTGREDSPLHF. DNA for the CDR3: TGTGCCACCAGCAGTACAGGGCGAGAGGATTCACCCCTCCACTTT.

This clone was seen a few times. The CDR3 sequence: CASSWDRGYEQYF. The CDR3 DNA sequence: TGTGCCAGCAGCTGGGACAGGGGGTACGAGCAGTACTTC. The chain is built from TRBV5-4 and TRBJ2-7; 11 bases are shared with TRBD1. The germline V gene encodes CDR1 SGHNT and CDR2 YYREEE (reference sequence). After removal of 3 bases from V and 4 bases from J, the junction contained 0 bases not matched to a gene. This CDR3 is built from 13 residues.

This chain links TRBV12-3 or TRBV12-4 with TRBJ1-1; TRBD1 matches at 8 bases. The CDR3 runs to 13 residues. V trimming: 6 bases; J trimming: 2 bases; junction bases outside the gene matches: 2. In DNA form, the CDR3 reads TGTGCCAGCAGACCAGGGGGCAACACTGAAGCTTTCTTT. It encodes CASRPGGNTEAFF.

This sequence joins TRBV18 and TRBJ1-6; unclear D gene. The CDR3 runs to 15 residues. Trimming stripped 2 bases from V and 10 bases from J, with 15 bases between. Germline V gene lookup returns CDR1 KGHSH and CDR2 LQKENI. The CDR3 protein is CASSPSGGSRSPLHF. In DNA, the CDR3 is TGTGCCAGCTCACCATCGGGAGGTTCGCGGTCACCCCTCCACTTT.

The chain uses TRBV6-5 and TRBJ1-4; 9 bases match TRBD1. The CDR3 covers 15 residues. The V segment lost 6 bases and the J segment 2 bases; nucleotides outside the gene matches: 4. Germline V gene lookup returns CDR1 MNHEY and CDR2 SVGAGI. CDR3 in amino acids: CASSPTGGTNEKLFF. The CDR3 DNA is TGTGCCAGCAGCCCGACAGGGGGTACTAATGAAAAACTGTTTTTT.